The clone carrying this T cell receptor beta chain was found a few times. Its antigen is not known. These data are taken from a study of CD8 T cells in ankylosing spondylitis. Each TCR beta library was made by quantitative 5'-RACE that incorporated molecular barcodes. MiXCR, run by TCRdb on the 5' RACE reads, gives a single entry per CDR3 protein. The data hold around 540,000 distinct CDR3 sequences, with about 12% observed a single time. This CDR3 is 15 amino acids long. Germline CDR1 is SGHAT and CDR2 is FQNNGV. V lost 0 bases to trimming and J lost 8 bases, with 16 bases between them. The study's findings and limits: Previously reported in reactive arthritis synovial fluid and blood were some of the motif variants. Relatively scarce in peripheral blood, disease-linked clones were CD8+. The authors reported significant enrichment of disease-linked clones in matched ankylosing spondylitis synovial fluid. Roughly eight highly homologous variants made up a TCR beta motif that seemed to typify ankylosing spondylitis blood.

Sequences were obtained from blood, either unsorted or a sorted T cell fraction (not recorded which). The chain carries TRBV11-2 and TRBJ1-2; D gene unclear. This clonotype originated in a male donor with ankylosing spondylitis. CDR3 sequence reads: CASSLDLLGVGGYTF. Written as DNA, the CDR3 is TGTGCCAGCAGCTTAGATCTACTTGGGGTTGGAGGCTACACCTTC. The entire variable domain, with the rest obtained from reference TRBV11-2 and TRBJ1-2, is as follows: EAGVAQSPRYKIIEKRQSVAFWCNPISGHATLYWYQQILGQGPKLLIQFQNNGVVDDSQLPKDRFSAERLKGVDSTLKIQPAKLEDSAVYLCASSLDLLGVGGYTFGSGTRLTVV.